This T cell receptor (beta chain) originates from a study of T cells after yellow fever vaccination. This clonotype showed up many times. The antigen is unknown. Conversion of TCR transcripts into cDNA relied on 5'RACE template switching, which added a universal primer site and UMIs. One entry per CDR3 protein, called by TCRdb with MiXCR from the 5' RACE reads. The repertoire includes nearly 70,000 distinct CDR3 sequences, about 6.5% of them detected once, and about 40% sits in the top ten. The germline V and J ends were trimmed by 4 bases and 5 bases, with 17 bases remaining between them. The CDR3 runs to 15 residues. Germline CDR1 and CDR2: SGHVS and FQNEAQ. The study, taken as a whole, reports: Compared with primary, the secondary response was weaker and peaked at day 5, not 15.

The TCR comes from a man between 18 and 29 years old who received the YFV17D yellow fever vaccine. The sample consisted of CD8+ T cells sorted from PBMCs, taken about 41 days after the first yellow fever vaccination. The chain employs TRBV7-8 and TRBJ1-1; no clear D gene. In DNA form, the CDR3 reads TGTGCCAGCAGCTCTAACACAGCCCCGGGGACTGAAGCTTTCTTT. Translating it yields CASSSNTAPGTEAFF.